This entry describes one T cell receptor beta chain. Its target antigen remains unknown. No clone much larger than this one lies a single base away; base qualities are absent. This sample stems from a study of blood T cell repertoires in COVID-19 (dated by TCRdb to about 2020). Background for the entire study: Samples from collaborators originated in the United States, Italy and Spain and spanned both the acute and convalescent phases of COVID-19. The repertoires were released in a freely available public database meant as a resource for research on the immune response to SARS-CoV-2. The samples were drawn from two sources: the first 160 participants of the ongoing ImmuneRACE study, and approximately 1,300 subjects contributed by 6 global collaborators. The prospective study material was composed of cDNA or gDNA derived from T cells, B-cell-depleted T cells, or PBMCs. Where HLA class I and class II types were available, the types were taken from metadata supplied by the sample provider, not from assay-based typing. Deeply sampled blood TCRbeta repertoires from subjects exposed to, actively infected with, or recovered from COVID-19 were included in the dataset. Nearly every sample came with metadata listing a de-identified subject ID, COVID-19 status, age in years and sex. General study outcomes and caveats: Clinical and demographic metadata were provided uncurated, with the amount varying by source and participant.

Collaborating institutions collected whole blood in K2EDTA tubes following their own protocols. Collaborator samples were shipped for TCRbeta analysis as frozen whole blood, isolated PBMCs, or DNA extracted from either sample type. The immunoSEQ Assay, a bias-controlled multiplex PCR, was used to amplify TCRbeta CDR3 regions from genomic DNA. From the authors' description of their analysis: The number of nucleated cells in each sample was estimated by amplification of reference gene primers within the assay. Sequence reads were collapsed and filtered to measure the absolute abundance of every unique TCRbeta CDR3 rearrangement. Productive Simpson clonality was computed per sample as the square root of Simpson's diversity index over productive rearrangements. TCRdb re-hosts the immuneACCESS table, in-frame sequences only. Its copies lack some clones; in the studies checked, an unresolved V gene accounts for under half of them, and the cause for the rest is not known. D and trimming were read from the DNA, whereas the V and J calls and clone size are those reported in that table. Recorded for this sample are more than 25,000 clones; roughly 90% of them occurred a single time. Together, the top ten hold approximately 2.6% of the sample.

Trimming takes 4 bases off V and 4 bases off J; junction bases not matched to a gene: 1. CDR3 length: 14 amino acids, cysteine to phenylalanine. The kept DNA is CDR3 alone, 42 bases in frame from the first base. CDR1 and CDR2, per the germline V gene (reference sequence), are SEHNR and FQNEAQ. The chain joins TRBV7-9 to TRBJ2-1, and TRBD2 aligns with 10 junction nucleotides. The specimen was peripheral blood. The receptor comes from a human donor in a cohort sampled during active COVID-19. CDR3 sequence: CASSSSGGYNEQFF. The DNA sequence is as follows: TGTGCCAGCAGCTCTAGCGGGGGTTACAATGAGCAGTTCTTC. Beyond the CDR3, the reference TRBV7-9 and TRBJ2-1 genes provide the residues; the full variable domain reads: DTGVSQNPRHKITKRGQNVTFRCDPISEHNRLYWYRQTLGQGPEFLTYFQNEAQLEKSRLLSDRFSAERPKGSFSTLEIQRTEQGDSAMYLCASSSSGGYNEQFFGPGTRLTVL.